This T cell receptor beta chain originates from a study of CD8 T cells in ankylosing spondylitis. Each CDR3 protein is one row after TCRdb ran MiXCR on the 5' RACE reads. Of about 320,000 distinct CDR3 sequences listed, approximately 10% are singletons. Study results and limitations: Reactive arthritis synovial fluid and blood were previously reported to contain some motif variants. Disease-linked clones bore a CD8+ phenotype, appearing relatively rarely in peripheral blood. Disease-linked clones reportedly showed significant enrichment in matched ankylosing spondylitis synovial fluid. Characteristic of ankylosing spondylitis blood, it appeared, was a TCR beta motif comprising about 8 highly homologous variants.

Notes on this clonotype: Its antigen is unidentified.

Trimming left V 5 bases short and J 10 bases short, with 11 bases between. Germline loops: CDR1 LNHNV, CDR2 YYDKDF (reference sequence). The CDR3 loop spans 12 amino acids. This receptor was obtained from a female donor with ankylosing spondylitis or in good health (not recorded which). Specimen: blood, either unsorted or a sorted T cell fraction (not recorded which). The chain carries TRBV15 and TRBJ1-4, with a weak D call TRBD1 (5 bases). The CDR3 here is CATSRGEAKLFF. The CDR3 DNA reads TGTGCCACCAGCCGAGGGGAAGCAAAACTGTTTTTT.